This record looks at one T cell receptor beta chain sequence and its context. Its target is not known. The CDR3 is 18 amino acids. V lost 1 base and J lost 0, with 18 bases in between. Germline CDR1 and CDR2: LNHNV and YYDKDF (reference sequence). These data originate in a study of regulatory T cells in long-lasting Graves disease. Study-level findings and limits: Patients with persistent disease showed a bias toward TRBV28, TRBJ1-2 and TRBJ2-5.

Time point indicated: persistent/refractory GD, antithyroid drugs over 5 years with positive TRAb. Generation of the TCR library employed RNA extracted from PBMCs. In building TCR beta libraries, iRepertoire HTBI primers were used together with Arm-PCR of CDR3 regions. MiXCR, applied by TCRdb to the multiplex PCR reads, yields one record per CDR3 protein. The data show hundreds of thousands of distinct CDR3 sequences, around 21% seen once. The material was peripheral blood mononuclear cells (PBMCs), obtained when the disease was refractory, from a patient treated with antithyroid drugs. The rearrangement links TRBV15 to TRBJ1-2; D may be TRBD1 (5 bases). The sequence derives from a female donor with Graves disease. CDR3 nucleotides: TGTGCCACCAGCAGAGCATCTCGGCAGGGACCTGCTAACTATGGCTACACCTTC. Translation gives CATSRASRQGPANYGYTF. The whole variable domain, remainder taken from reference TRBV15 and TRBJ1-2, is DAMVIQNPRYQVTQFGKPVTLSCSQTLNHNVMYWYQQKSSQAPKLLFHYYDKDFNNEADTPDNFQSRRPNTSFCFLDIRSPGLGDTAMYLCATSRASRQGPANYGYTFGSGTRLTVV.